The 2 T cell receptor beta chains given below trace back to one sample, sequenced in a study of shared clonotypes between healthy human individuals. Measured with immunoSEQ multiplex PCR; TCRdb has only the in-frame clones, and not every one. The sample shows roughly 2.5 million clones, 90% to 95% of them seen only once. Sequenced: naive CD4+ T cells sorted from blood. The subset here: CD45RA+ positively selected. The source of these receptors is a man younger than 35 in good health.

The chain carries TRBV6-1 and TRBJ1-1; D is undetermined. Germline values: CDR1 MNHNS, CDR2 SASEGT. Trimming pared 8 bases from V and 4 bases from J, leaving 11 bases between. This CDR3 spans 12 amino acids. This CDR3 is CASGPSGTEAFF. CDR3 DNA: TGTGCCAGCGGCCCGTCGGGCACTGAAGCTTTCTTT.

The CDR3 here is CASSQEERGSSYNSPLHF. CDR3 coding DNA: TGCGCCAGCAGCCAAGAAGAACGAGGGAGTTCCTATAATTCACCCCTCCACTTT. This chain uses TRBV4-3 with TRBJ1-6; no reliable D call. The V and J ends lost 0 bases and 1 base respectively, with 13 bases between them. In germline, CDR1 is LGHNA, CDR2 YSLEER. There are 18 residues in the CDR3.